The next 28 T cell receptor beta chains were all read from a single sample in a study of PD-1 blockade in classical Hodgkin lymphoma. Stated time point: newly diagnosed, previously untreated cHL patient sample. Sequenced by immunoSEQ multiplex PCR; TCRdb stores in-frame clones only, minus some. This table holds tens of thousands of clones, approximately 90% found once. What was sequenced was peripheral blood mononuclear cells (PBMCs). The receptor set was obtained from a human donor with classical Hodgkin lymphoma.

The chain joins TRBV5-1 to TRBJ2-1, with TRBD2 identical over 13 bases. CDR1 and CDR2 from the germline V gene are SGHRS and YFSETQ. CDR3 length: 19 residues. V shed 4 bases and J 1 base; nucleotides not matched to a gene: 11. DNA for the CDR3: TGCGCCAGCAGCAGGCTAGGACTAGCGGGAGTGAGGTCCTACAATGAGCAGTTCTTC. This encodes CASSRLGLAGVRSYNEQFF.

CDR3 region: CASSVVALGQLNTEAFF. The DNA of the CDR3 is TGTGCCAGCAGCGTAGTGGCATTAGGACAGCTGAACACTGAAGCTTTCTTT. The chain joins TRBV9 to TRBJ1-1; the D gene is possibly TRBD1 (6 bases). This CDR3 contains 17 residues. CDR1 is SGDLS, CDR2 YYNGEE, per germline. V shed 0 bases and J shed 0 bases, with 15 bases lying between them.

The V and J genes are TRBV7-2 and TRBJ1-2, with D maybe TRBD1 (6 bases). The CDR3 has 15 amino acids. The V gene's germline CDR1 is SGHTA and CDR2 FQGNSA. V gave up 1 base and J gave up 0 bases, with 9 bases separating them. Here the CDR3 reads CASSLEGGANYGYTF. Written as DNA, the CDR3 is TGTGCCAGCAGCTTAGAGGGGGGCGCTAACTATGGCTACACCTTC.

The V and J genes are TRBV7-3 and TRBJ2-7, with D possibly being TRBD1 (6 bases). The germline V and J ends were trimmed by 3 bases and 4 bases, with 16 bases remaining between them. The CDR3 runs to 15 residues. Germline CDR1 SGHTA, CDR2 FQGTGA. CDR3 sequence (DNA): TGTGCCAGCAGCTTCGCTTCCGGGACAATTTACGAGCAGTACTTC. Its translation: CASSFASGTIYEQYF. Supplemented by reference TRBV7-3 and TRBJ2-7, the full variable domain reads GAGVSQTPSNKVTEKGKYVELRCDPISGHTALYWYRQSLGQGPEFLIYFQGTGAADDSGLPNDRFFAVRPEGSVSTLKIQRTERGDSAVYLCASSFASGTIYEQYFGPGTRLTVT.

This chain joins TRBV14 and TRBJ1-2; D is ambiguous. Trimming took off 5 bases at V and 2 bases at J, with 12 bases between the two ends. The CDR3 sequence is 14 residues long. Looked up from germline, CDR1 is SGHDN and CDR2 is FVKESK. DNA for the CDR3: TGTGCCAGCAGCGAACAAGGACCCAACTATGGCTACACCTTC. Translating it yields CASSEQGPNYGYTF.

The chain combines TRBV6-1 with TRBJ1-5; a weak D match, TRBD1 (6 bases). This CDR3 contains 15 residues. CDR1 MNHNS and CDR2 SASEGT come from the germline V gene. V was shortened by 4 bases and J by 3 bases, with 13 bases between the two germline ends. The CDR3 sequence is CASSAGQTSNQPQHF. CDR3 in DNA: TGTGCCAGCAGTGCCGGACAGACTTCCAATCAGCCCCAGCATTTT.

This clone was recorded a few times. The CDR3 DNA follows: TGTGCCAGCAGCTGGGGAGACTACAATGAGCAGTTCTTC. Translating gives CASSWGDYNEQFF. The chain employs TRBV7-6 and TRBJ2-1; a possible D gene is TRBD2 (5 bases). The CDR3 has 13 residues. Germline CDR1 and CDR2: SGHVS and FNYEAQ. Trimming removed 4 bases at V and 3 bases at J, with 7 bases between.

The chain combines TRBV5-8 with TRBJ1-1; weak D call: TRBD1 (5 bases). V was clipped by 2 bases and J by 0 bases, with 5 bases between them. Germline V gene sequence: CDR1 SGHTS, CDR2 YDEGEE. The CDR3 extends over 13 amino acids. This CDR3 is CASSFRVNTEAFF. CDR3 coding DNA: TGTGCCAGCAGCTTCAGGGTGAACACTGAAGCTTTCTTT.

The gene calls are TRBV19 and TRBJ2-1, with 9 bases lining up with TRBD1. With 4 bases clipped from V and 3 bases from J, the junction kept 4 bases outside the gene matches. CDR1 and CDR2 (germline): LNHDA, SQIVND (reference sequence). CDR3 length: 15 residues. The CDR3, as DNA: TGTGCCAGTAGTAGAACAGGGGGCGTCTACAATGAGCAGTTCTTC. Protein sequence: CASSRTGGVYNEQFF.

V is TRBV6-1 and J is TRBJ1-2; D is uncertain. The germline V gene has CDR1 MNHNS and CDR2 SASEGT. The V end lost 3 bases, the J end lost 5 bases, and 10 bases lay between the germline ends. The CDR3 runs 13 residues. The DNA for the CDR3 is TGTGCCAGCAGTGACGGGGAGGGATATGGCTACACCTTC. Translation: CASSDGEGYGYTF.

This sequence joins TRBV7-2 and TRBJ2-3, with 8 bases matching TRBD1. The CDR3 covers 12 residues. From germline, CDR1 is SGHTA and CDR2 FQGNSA. V lost 0 bases to trimming and J lost 13 bases; unmatched junction nucleotides: 3. The CDR3 DNA follows: TGTGCCAGCAGCTTAGCGGACAGGGCGGAGTATTTT. Its protein product is CASSLADRAEYF.

This chain links TRBV6-1 with TRBJ2-3; a weak D match, TRBD1 (5 bases). V lost 5 bases and J lost 0, with 9 bases in between. Germline loops: CDR1 MNHNS, CDR2 SASEGT. The CDR3 contains 14 residues. In DNA form, the CDR3 reads TGTGCCAGCAGTTCTCGGACAAGCACAGATACGCAGTATTTT. It is translated as CASSSRTSTDTQYF.

The chain couples TRBV18 to TRBJ1-5, with TRBD1 matching 7 bases. The germline CDR1 and CDR2 sequences are KGHSH and LQKENI. This CDR3 has 17 residues. V was pared by 2 bases and J by 0 bases, with 7 bases of the junction left unmatched. The CDR3 DNA sequence: TGTGCCAGCTCACCAGGGGGACAGATCTATAGCAATCAGCCCCAGCATTTT. It translates to CASSPGGQIYSNQPQHF. Drawing the rest from reference TRBV18 and TRBJ1-5, the complete variable domain is NAGVMQNPRHLVRRRGQEARLRCSPMKGHSHVYWYRQLPEEGLKFMVYLQKENIIDESGMPKERFSAEFPKEGPSILRIQQVVRGDSAAYFCASSPGGQIYSNQPQHFGDGTRLSIL.

The rearrangement links TRBV7-2 to TRBJ2-5, with TRBD2 identical over 15 bases. Germline assignment: CDR1 SGHTA and CDR2 FQGNSA. The CDR3 runs to 16 residues. V shed 5 bases and J 2 bases; nucleotides not matched to a gene: 3. The CDR3 protein is CASSRTSGRAQETQYF. CDR3 sequence (DNA): TGTGCCAGCAGCCGGACTAGCGGGAGGGCACAAGAGACCCAGTACTTC.

Only a few counts were recorded for this clone. The chain uses TRBV6-5 and TRBJ2-3; 14 bases line up with TRBD2. The CDR3 is made up of 14 amino acids. The ends lost 6 bases at V and 6 bases at J; junction bases unmatched: 2. Germline V CDR1 and CDR2: MNHEY, SVGAGI. CDR3 in amino acids: CASRRTSGGDTQYF. Here the CDR3 DNA reads TGTGCCAGCAGACGGACTAGCGGGGGGGATACGCAGTATTTT.

V is TRBV5-1 and J is TRBJ2-4; TRBD2 matches 7 bases. The V gene end was trimmed by 0 bases and the J gene end by 0 bases; junction bases not matched to a gene: 6. The CDR3 length is 17 residues. CDR1 is SGHRS and CDR2 is YFSETQ in the germline V gene. The chain's CDR3 is CASSLEAGELAKNIQYF. CDR3 DNA sequence: TGCGCCAGCAGCTTGGAGGCGGGAGAACTAGCCAAAAACATTCAGTACTTC.

V gene TRBV5-1 combines with J gene TRBJ2-1; D perhaps matches TRBD2 (5 bases). V lost 4 bases and J lost 10, with 9 bases in between. CDR3 size: 11 residues. Germline loops: CDR1 SGHRS, CDR2 YFSETQ. CDR3 region: CASSKAEEQFF. As DNA, the CDR3 is TGCGCCAGCAGCAAAGCGGAGGAGCAGTTCTTC.

The chain carries TRBV25-1 and TRBJ2-7; 7 bases map to TRBD2. There are 13 residues in the CDR3. CDR1 is MGHDK, CDR2 SYGVNS, per germline. The junction had 6 bases not matched to a gene; V was cut back by 10 bases and J by 0 bases. This CDR3 is CATDLADSYEQYF. The DNA of the CDR3 is TGTGCCACCGACCTAGCGGACTCCTACGAGCAGTACTTC.

The J gene is TRBJ1-6, the V gene TRBV25-1; D call uncertain. The CDR3 sequence is 13 residues long. Germline CDR1 is MGHDK and CDR2 is SYGVNS. Trimming shortened V by 5 bases and J by 4 bases, and 6 bases separated the two germline ends. CDR3 nucleotide sequence: TGTGCCAGCAGTCAAGGGTATAATTCACCCCTCCACTTT. This gives the protein CASSQGYNSPLHF.

V and J are TRBV19 and TRBJ1-5, with TRBD1 as a possible D gene (5 bases). With 8 bases removed from V and 0 bases from J, the gap between germline ends came to 11 bases. Germline CDR1 LNHDA, CDR2 SQIVND (reference sequence). The CDR3 contains 14 residues. The CDR3 here is CASSGINSNQPQHF. DNA of the CDR3: TGTGCCAGTTCAGGGATTAATAGCAATCAGCCCCAGCATTTT.

CDR3 loop: CASSLGRGENTEAFF. CDR3 nucleotides: TGTGCCAGCAGTTTAGGCAGGGGCGAGAACACTGAAGCTTTCTTT. The chain has TRBV27 and TRBJ1-1; weak D call: TRBD1 (6 bases). Trimming took off 2 bases at V and 1 base at J, with 11 bases between the two ends. This CDR3 region has 15 residues. Germline CDR1 reads MNHEY; CDR2 reads SMNVEV (reference sequence).

The chain couples TRBV28 to TRBJ1-3; TRBD1 matches at 7 bases. There are 18 residues in the CDR3. CDR1 is MDHEN and CDR2 is SYDVKM in the germline V gene. V gave up 5 bases and J gave up 1 base; unmatched junction bases: 14. The CDR3 protein is CASSGVGRGLVSGNTIYF. For the CDR3, the DNA is TGTGCCAGCAGTGGCGTTGGGAGGGGGCTGGTTTCTGGAAACACCATATATTTT.

The rearrangement joins TRBV25-1 to TRBJ1-1; D is ambiguous. Germline V gene data show CDR1 as MGHDK and CDR2 as SYGVNS. Trimming removed 3 bases from V and 1 base from J, with 12 bases in between. There are 15 residues in the CDR3. CDR3 coding DNA: TGTGCCAGCAGTGATACTGGACGGGGGAACACTGAAGCTTTCTTT. Amino acid sequence: CASSDTGRGNTEAFF.

V and J are TRBV21-1 and TRBJ2-5; the table's TRBD1 call for D was not verified on the DNA. TRBV21-1 is deemed a pseudogene. The CDR3 sequence is 19 residues long. The DNA of the CDR3 is TGTGCCAGCCCCCGGAACCGAACTCGCTCGAGGGGCAGGGGGGAGACCCAGTACTTC. Its translation is CASPRNRTRSRGRGETQYF.

This chain joins TRBV7-8 and TRBJ2-7; D remains unclear. V lost 4 bases and J 2 bases, leaving 6 bases between the germline ends. CDR1 and CDR2 (germline): SGHVS, FQNEAQ. CDR3 length equals 12 residues. The CDR3 DNA sequence: TGTGCCAGCAGCTCGGTGACCTACGAGCAGTACGTC. This translates into CASSSVTYEQYV.

The chain carries TRBV28 and TRBJ2-1; perhaps TRBD2 as D (6 bases). Trimming shortened V by 5 bases and J by 6 bases, and 14 bases separated the two germline ends. Per the germline V gene, CDR1 is MDHEN and CDR2 is SYDVKM. The CDR3 spans 14 residues. The CDR3 loop reads CASSGGTLRNEQFF. The CDR3, as DNA: TGTGCCAGCAGTGGAGGGACTCTTCGCAATGAGCAGTTCTTC.

The chain joins TRBV27 to TRBJ2-2; TRBD1 might be the D (6 bases). Deletions cut 5 bases from V and 5 bases from J, with 18 bases between. CDR1 MNHEY and CDR2 SMNVEV come from the germline V gene (reference sequence). The CDR3 is 16 amino acids. CDR3 amino acids: CASSLLRTDLTGELFF. CDR3 in DNA: TGTGCCAGCAGTCTTCTCCGGACAGATCTTACCGGGGAGCTGTTTTTT.

CDR3 region: CASTAGVYNEQFF. Here the CDR3 DNA reads TGTGCCAGCACCGCGGGGGTTTACAATGAGCAGTTCTTC. The chain has TRBV7-6 and TRBJ2-1; 7 bases agree with TRBD2. Germline lookup yields CDR1 SGHVS and CDR2 FNYEAQ. V gave up 7 bases and J gave up 4 bases; unmatched junction bases: 4. The CDR3 extends over 13 amino acids.